This T cell receptor (beta chain) was retrieved from a study of cytomegalovirus exposure and HLA in healthy donors. It was the roughly 130-subject validation cohort, separate from the approximately 700-subject first cohort, to which the donors belonged. The method was immunoSEQ multiplex PCR; TCRdb's version includes in-frame clones alone and lacks a portion of them. The sample yields about 79,000 clones, roughly 93% seen once. The study's findings and limits: Most TCRs appeared rarely, but some public TCRs recurred in many donors. Researchers catalogued approximately 170 TCR beta chains as cytomegalovirus-associated. In vitro assays verified that three CMV-associated chains recognized CMV antigens specifically.

As for this clone: Its specificity is unknown.

CDR3 length equals 13 residues. Deletions cut 3 bases from V and 5 bases from J, with 8 bases between. CDR1 is SGHAT, CDR2 FQNNGV, per germline. Sequences were obtained from PBMCs. This TCR was sampled from a woman under 40 in good health and CMV-seronegative. The gene calls are TRBV11-2 and TRBJ1-5; D is ambiguous. The CDR3 sequence is CASSFGMDQPQHF. For the CDR3, the DNA is TGTGCCAGCAGCTTCGGGATGGATCAGCCCCAGCATTTT.